One sample yielded the 20 T cell receptor beta chains listed below, sequenced in a study of tumor-infiltrating lymphocytes in localized non-small cell lung cancer (dated by TCRdb to 2020 to 2023). Receptor libraries were prepared by the immunoSEQ multiplex PCR assay. Drawn from immuneACCESS, this table holds only the in-frame rearrangements with V and J called that TCRdb kept. Clones are partly lost; checked studies trace under half to an unresolved V gene and leave the rest unexplained. The sample table holds 2,800 or so clones, of which approximately 48% were seen once. About 10% of the sample is taken by the ten largest. Sequencing used uninvolved lung tissue not adjacent to the tumor. The receptor source for this set is a human donor with non-small cell lung cancer.

The rearrangement links TRBV7-9 to TRBJ2-5, with a weak D call TRBD2 (6 bases). Germline loops: CDR1 SEHNR, CDR2 FQNEAQ (reference sequence). Trimming stripped 5 bases from V and 8 bases from J, with 21 bases between. The CDR3 is 15 residues long. The CDR3 nucleotides are TGTGCCAGCAGCCCGACGGGACTTACCTCTACCACCCAGTACTTC. Translation: CASSPTGLTSTTQYF.

This clone rates as large. J is TRBJ2-1 and V is TRBV2; 12 bases map to TRBD2. Germline lookup yields CDR1 SNHLY and CDR2 FYNNEI. This CDR3 has 16 residues. Unmatched junction bases numbered 7, after V lost 10 bases and J lost 0 bases. The CDR3: CAIIMTSGSSYNEQFF. CDR3 in DNA: TGTGCCATCATTATGACTAGCGGGAGCTCCTACAATGAGCAGTTCTTC.

This clone counts as large. This chain connects TRBV2 to TRBJ2-7; no firm D call. The V gene's germline CDR1 is SNHLY and CDR2 FYNNEI. Trimming stripped 3 bases from V and 2 bases from J, with 5 bases between. CDR3 length equals 12 residues. This CDR3 reads CASSEKTYEQYF. CDR3 sequence (DNA): TGTGCCAGCAGTGAGAAGACCTACGAGCAGTACTTC.

This clone was seen only a few times. V is TRBV5-6 and J is TRBJ2-3; 11 nucleotides align to TRBD2. V was pared by 4 bases and J by 2 bases, with 3 bases of the junction left unmatched. Germline values: CDR1 SGHDT, CDR2 YYEEEE. This CDR3 has 15 residues. CDR3 residues: CASSRLAGFTDTQYF. CDR3 sequence (DNA): TGTGCCAGCAGCAGACTAGCGGGGTTCACAGATACGCAGTATTTT.

The chain is built from TRBV27 and TRBJ1-2; D remains ambiguous. Germline V gives CDR1 MNHEY, CDR2 SMNVEV (reference sequence). The CDR3 contains 14 residues. V lost 6 bases and J lost 4, with 15 bases in between. CDR3 nucleotide sequence: TGTGCCAGCAGCCTAGAGCCCTGGGGCTATGGCTACACCTTC. Encoded protein: CASSLEPWGYGYTF.

This CDR3 reads CASSLGSGGDNEQFF. The CDR3 region has the DNA TGTGCCAGCAGCTTAGGTAGCGGAGGAGACAATGAGCAGTTCTTC. The chain joins TRBV7-9 to TRBJ2-1; possible D gene TRBD2, 6 bases. The CDR3 sequence is 15 residues long. In germline, CDR1 is SEHNR, CDR2 FQNEAQ (reference sequence). The V gene lost 1 base and the J gene lost 5 bases, with 12 bases spanning the gap.

The chain recombines TRBV7-6 with TRBJ2-7; 9 bases fit TRBD2. Trimming cost V 1 base and J 6 bases; bases outside gene matches: 4. Per the germline V gene, CDR1 is SGHVS and CDR2 is FNYEAQ. The CDR3 sequence is 14 residues long. The CDR3 here is CASSLGGGGPEQYF. The CDR3 nucleotides are TGTGCCAGCAGCTTAGGCGGGGGGGGCCCCGAGCAGTACTTC.

This chain uses TRBV4-3 with TRBJ1-1, with TRBD1 matching over 8 bases. The CDR3 covers 15 residues. Germline trimming cut 0 bases from V and 8 bases from J; bases unmatched to any gene: 8. Germline CDR1 is LGHNA and CDR2 is YSLEER. CDR3 amino acids: CASSQENRGVLEAFF. The CDR3 nucleotides read TGCGCCAGCAGCCAAGAGAACAGGGGGGTACTCGAAGCTTTCTTT.

The V call is TRBV30, the J call TRBJ2-7; TRBD2 matches at 11 bases. J was trimmed by 3 bases and V by 7 bases; bases with no gene match: 5. This CDR3 is 13 amino acids long. The V gene's germline CDR1 is GTSNPN and CDR2 SVGIG (reference sequence). The CDR3 sequence is CAYAGTSGYEQYF. The CDR3 DNA reads as TGTGCCTACGCCGGGACTAGCGGCTACGAGCAGTACTTC.

V is TRBV7-6 and J is TRBJ1-3; D not resolved. Between the trimmed V and J ends, which lost 5 bases and 4 bases, there was a span of 12 bases. CDR1 and CDR2 (germline): SGHVS, FNYEAQ. The CDR3 extends over 14 amino acids. In DNA form, the CDR3 reads TGTGCCAGCAGCAGTCCAGCCGGCGGAAACACCATATATTTT. Protein sequence: CASSSPAGGNTIYF.

This clone has a single count. The chain links TRBV5-1 to TRBJ2-7, with D possibly called TRBD1 or TRBD2 (5 bases each). Germline-derived CDR1 and CDR2 are SGHRS and YFSETQ. Trimming took off 2 bases at V and 9 bases at J, with 18 bases between the two ends. CDR3 length equals 14 residues. Here the CDR3 reads CASSLSGALTGQYF. The CDR3 DNA is TGCGCCAGCAGCTTATCCGGGGCCCTTACAGGGCAGTACTTC.

The chain has TRBV9 and TRBJ2-7, with TRBD1 matching over 8 bases. CDR1 is SGDLS and CDR2 is YYNGEE in the germline V gene. V dropped 3 bases and J dropped 3; count of bases not matched to a gene: 5. The CDR3 length is 14 residues. This CDR3 reads CASSEGDRSYEQYF. The DNA for the CDR3 is TGTGCCAGCAGCGAGGGGGACAGGAGCTACGAGCAGTACTTC.

The chain employs TRBV5-1 and TRBJ1-2; the D is unclear. The CDR3 sequence is 12 residues long. V lost 0 bases to trimming and J lost 7 bases, with 7 bases between them. CDR1 and CDR2 from the germline V gene are SGHRS and YFSETQ. Here the CDR3 reads CASSLDGPGYTF. CDR3 sequence (DNA): TGCGCCAGCAGCTTGGATGGGCCTGGCTACACCTTC.

The chain is built from TRBV7-9 and TRBJ2-5; weak D call: TRBD1 (6 bases). The CDR3 has 14 residues. The V end was cut by 1 base, the J end by 6 bases, with 12 bases between. Germline-derived CDR1 and CDR2 are SEHNR and FQNEAQ (reference sequence). The CDR3 sequence: CASSLGQGLQTQYF. CDR3 DNA sequence: TGTGCCAGCAGCTTAGGTCAGGGGTTACAGACCCAGTACTTC.

This sequence joins TRBV27 and TRBJ1-1; 9 bases agree with TRBD1. The CDR3 has 15 amino acids. V dropped 2 bases and J dropped 1; count of bases not matched to a gene: 2. CDR1 and CDR2 (germline): MNHEY, SMNVEV (reference sequence). In nucleotides, the CDR3 is TGTGCCAGCAGTTTAGCGGGACAGGGGAACACTGAAGCTTTCTTT. It specifies CASSLAGQGNTEAFF.

The chain combines TRBV5-4 with TRBJ2-5; no clear D. CDR1 is SGHNT and CDR2 is YYREEE in the germline V gene (reference sequence). The germline V and J ends were trimmed by 2 bases and 1 base, with 3 bases remaining between them. The CDR3 extends over 12 amino acids. The CDR3 here is CASSFGQETQYF. In nucleotides, the CDR3 is TGTGCCAGCAGCTTTGGCCAAGAGACCCAGTACTTC.

This chain connects TRBV7-6 to TRBJ1-1; 8 nucleotides agree with TRBD1. This CDR3 contains 17 residues. Trimming removed 1 base from V and 0 bases from J; junction bases left unmatched: 7. Germline V CDR1 and CDR2: SGHVS, FNYEAQ. For the CDR3, the DNA is TGTGCCAGCAGCTTAGGGACAGGGTTGTCCGTGAACACTGAAGCTTTCTTT. This translates into CASSLGTGLSVNTEAFF.

In its sample, this clone is large. This chain uses TRBV7-8 with TRBJ2-1; the match to TRBD2 covers 7 bases. V lost 3 bases, J lost 3 bases, and 2 bases stayed unmatched. The CDR3 contains 14 residues. Germline lookup yields CDR1 SGHVS and CDR2 FQNEAQ. CDR3 DNA sequence: TGTGCCAGCAGCTTTGGGGGGGGCTACAATGAGCAGTTCTTC. It codes for CASSFGGGYNEQFF. Together with reference TRBV7-8 and TRBJ2-1, the CDR3 gives the full variable domain: GAGVSQSPRYKVAKRGQDVALRCDPISGHVSLFWYQQALGQGPEFLTYFQNEAQLDKSGLPSDRFFAERPEGSVSTLKIQRTQQEDSAVYLCASSFGGGYNEQFFGPGTRLTVL.

V and J are TRBV5-6 and TRBJ1-2; 7 positions match TRBD1. The V gene end was trimmed by 4 bases and the J gene end by 7 bases; junction bases not matched to a gene: 13. The germline V gene has CDR1 SGHDT and CDR2 YYEEEE. CDR3 length equals 15 residues. CDR3 bases: TGTGCCAGCAGCCCAACGGCAGGGGGGTTTGCTGGCTACACCTTC. The encoded protein is CASSPTAGGFAGYTF.

The chain couples TRBV18 to TRBJ2-5; D is uncertain. V was trimmed by 6 bases and J by 1 base, leaving 12 bases between them. Germline CDR1 reads KGHSH; CDR2 reads LQKENI. The CDR3 has 14 amino acids. For the CDR3, the DNA is TGTGCCAGCTCGAAGAGGAGCATCCAAGAGACCCAGTACTTC. Translating it yields CASSKRSIQETQYF.